A selection of T cell receptor beta chains follows, all from one sample in a study of T cells in Graves' hyperthyroidism and ophthalmopathy. TCRdb fed the multiplex PCR reads into MiXCR, producing one record per CDR3 protein. The table records over 500,000 distinct CDR3 sequences, 15% to 20% of them present only once. Material: blood. The receptors here all came from a woman aged 25 to 39 with Graves' ophthalmopathy. The CDR3 runs from the conserved cysteine through the conserved F or W.

v_call	cdr3_length	j_call	cdr3_aa
TRBV28	13	TRBJ2-7	CASSLTEAIEQYF
TRBV7-9	13	TRBJ2-7	CATTSGRVYEQYF
TRBV10-3	16	TRBJ1-1	CAISRTGQAMNTEAFF
TRBV9	16	TRBJ2-5	CASSGQGPGFQEAQYF
TRBV30	13	TRBJ1-5	CAWSVNRDQPQHF
TRBV18	13	TRBJ2-5	CASGDRGHETQYF
TRBV12-3/TRBV12-4	17	TRBJ1-1	CASSFVPGQIMNTEAFF
TRBV27	14	TRBJ1-1	CASSRTGSYTEAFF
TRBV20-1	14	TRBJ2-2	CSAIAPAGGPQEFF
TRBV6-1	15	TRBJ2-7	CASRPRGAETYEQYF
TRBV27	14	TRBJ1-1	CASSLWEGNTEAFF
TRBV11-2	12	TRBJ2-2	CASSPQTGEPFF
TRBV12-3/TRBV12-4	15	TRBJ1-2	CASSEGEGLNYGYTF
TRBV3-1	16	TRBJ2-2	CASSQIERVDTGELFF
TRBV6-1	14	TRBJ2-1	CASSDGDNYNEQFF
TRBV27	16	TRBJ1-6	CASSSRGQPVDSPLHF
TRBV5-1	16	TRBJ2-7	CASSPDPGTATYEQYF
TRBV20-1	14	TRBJ2-3	CSAGDLRGTDTQYF
TRBV7-2	15	TRBJ2-5	CASSPQGQVEQTQYF
TRBV6-2/TRBV6-3	15	TRBJ2-1	CASSPRGLAINEQFF
TRBV30	13	TRBJ2-2	CAWNRGLTGELFF
TRBV20-1	15	TRBJ2-7	CSARLAGPPGYEQYF
TRBV12-3/TRBV12-4	12	TRBJ1-2	CASGRGSSGYTF
TRBV5-6	15	TRBJ1-6	CASRRDRGRDSPLHF
TRBV5-1	15	TRBJ2-5	CASSSEGMGGETQYF
TRBV2	16	TRBJ2-1	CASSLLGLAGADEQFF
TRBV28	14	TRBJ2-1	CASSLVTGLNEQFF
TRBV3-1	13	TRBJ1-1	CASSQNRVGEAFF
TRBV30	16	TRBJ2-1	CAWSPGIGSLYNEQFF
TRBV4-3	17	TRBJ1-5	CASSQDLRGDSNQPQHF
TRBV6-2/TRBV6-3	14	TRBJ2-7	CASSYLAGTYEQYF